The entry below gives a single TCR beta chain sequence along with its context. As yet, its antigen is unknown. From germline, CDR1 is LGHNA and CDR2 YNFKEQ. Trimming shortened V by 0 bases and J by 9 bases, and 8 bases separated the two germline ends. The CDR3 consists of 12 residues. This entry is derived from a study of blood T cells in healthy people across ages. Study in general: About one barcoded beta molecule was captured per two T cells (by template switching). Points from the study as a whole: Diversity figures derived from one million T cells were judged to underestimate the true value. Roughly linear declines in TCR beta diversity per million T cells occurred with age.

Peripheral blood, ten milliliters per donor, was collected. PCR was performed a second time for roughly 7 to 11 cycles using a sample-barcoded 5' primer and a J-beta primer mix. A single record per CDR3 protein comes from TCRdb applying MiXCR to the 5' RACE reads. The sample lists approximately 1,000,000 distinct CDR3 sequences; more than 30% were seen once. The material sequenced was blood. The clonotype comes from a man between 18 and 35 years old in good health. The genes are TRBV4-2 and TRBJ1-2, with no clear D. CDR3 region: CASSQDGPSYTF. In DNA form, the CDR3 reads TGTGCCAGCAGCCAAGATGGACCCAGCTACACCTTC.